The T cell receptor (beta chain) described here comes from a study of blood T cell repertoires in COVID-19. Authors' processing steps: Estimates of nucleated cell counts were drawn from the amplification of reference gene primers. Assay used: immunoSEQ multiplex PCR; TCRdb lists only in-frame clones, some missing. The V and J calls and the clone size are those of that table, but D and trimming were determined from the DNA. The table shows about 58,000 clones, with around 90% occurring only once. V was shortened by 3 bases and J by 6 bases, with 9 bases between the two germline ends. Per the germline V gene, CDR1 is DFQATT and CDR2 is SNEGSKA (reference sequence). This CDR3 comprises 11 residues.

The receptor's source is a man aged 55 to 70 with active COVID-19. The rearrangement joins TRBV20-1 to TRBJ2-7; unclear D gene. The sequenced sample consisted of peripheral blood. For the CDR3, the DNA is TGCAGTGCTAGGTCCGGAGTCGAGCAGTACTTC. Its protein is CSARSGVEQYF.